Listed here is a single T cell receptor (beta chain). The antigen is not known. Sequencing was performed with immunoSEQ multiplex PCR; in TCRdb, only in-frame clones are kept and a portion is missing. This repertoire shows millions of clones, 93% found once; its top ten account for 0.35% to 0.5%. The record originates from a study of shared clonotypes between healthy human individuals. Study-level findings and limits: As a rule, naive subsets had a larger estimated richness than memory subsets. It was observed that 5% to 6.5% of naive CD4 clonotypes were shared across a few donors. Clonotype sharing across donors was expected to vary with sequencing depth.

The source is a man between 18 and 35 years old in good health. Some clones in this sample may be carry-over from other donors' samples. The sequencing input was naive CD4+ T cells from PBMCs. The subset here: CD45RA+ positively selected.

CDR3 region: CASSPTGVHIQYF. CDR3 DNA sequence: TGTGCCAGCAGCCCAACAGGGGTACACATTCAGTACTTC. The chain employs TRBV6-5 and TRBJ2-4; 7 bases match TRBD1. V shed 6 bases, J shed 8 bases, and the junction held 7 bases outside the gene matches. There are 13 residues in the CDR3. The germline V gene has CDR1 MNHEY and CDR2 SVGAGI.